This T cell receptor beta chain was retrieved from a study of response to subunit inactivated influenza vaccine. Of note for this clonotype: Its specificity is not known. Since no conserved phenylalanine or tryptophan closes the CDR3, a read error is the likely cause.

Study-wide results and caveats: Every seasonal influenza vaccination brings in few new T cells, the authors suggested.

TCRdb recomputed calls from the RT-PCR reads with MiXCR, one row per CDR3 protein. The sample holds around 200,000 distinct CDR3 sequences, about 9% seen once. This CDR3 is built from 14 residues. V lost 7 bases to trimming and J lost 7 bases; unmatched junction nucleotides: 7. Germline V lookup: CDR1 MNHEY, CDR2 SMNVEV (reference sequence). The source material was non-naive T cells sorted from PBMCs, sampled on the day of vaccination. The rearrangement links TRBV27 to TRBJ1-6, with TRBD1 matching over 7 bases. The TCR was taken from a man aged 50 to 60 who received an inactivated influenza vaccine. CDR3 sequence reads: CASTPRQGNSPLHL. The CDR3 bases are TGTGCCAGCACTCCCCGACAGGGAAATTCACCCCTCCACTTA.